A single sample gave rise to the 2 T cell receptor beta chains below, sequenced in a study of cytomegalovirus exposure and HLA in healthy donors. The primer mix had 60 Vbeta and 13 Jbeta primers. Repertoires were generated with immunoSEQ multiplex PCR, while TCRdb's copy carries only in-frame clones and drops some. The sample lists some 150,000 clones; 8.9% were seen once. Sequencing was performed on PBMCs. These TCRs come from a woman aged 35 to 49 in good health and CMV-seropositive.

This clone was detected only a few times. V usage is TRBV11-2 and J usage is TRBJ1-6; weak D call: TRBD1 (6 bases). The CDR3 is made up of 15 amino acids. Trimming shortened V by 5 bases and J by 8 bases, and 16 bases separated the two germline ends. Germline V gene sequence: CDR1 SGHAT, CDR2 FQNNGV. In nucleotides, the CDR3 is TGTGCCAGCAGCGTCACAGGGAGAATTTATTCACCCCTCCACTTT. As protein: CASSVTGRIYSPLHF.

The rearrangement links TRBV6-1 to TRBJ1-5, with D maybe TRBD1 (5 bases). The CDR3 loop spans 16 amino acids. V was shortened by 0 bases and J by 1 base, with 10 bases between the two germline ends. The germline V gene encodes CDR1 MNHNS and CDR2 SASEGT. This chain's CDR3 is CASSEAWKGSNQPQHF. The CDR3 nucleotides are TGTGCCAGCAGTGAAGCTTGGAAGGGGAGCAATCAGCCCCAGCATTTT.